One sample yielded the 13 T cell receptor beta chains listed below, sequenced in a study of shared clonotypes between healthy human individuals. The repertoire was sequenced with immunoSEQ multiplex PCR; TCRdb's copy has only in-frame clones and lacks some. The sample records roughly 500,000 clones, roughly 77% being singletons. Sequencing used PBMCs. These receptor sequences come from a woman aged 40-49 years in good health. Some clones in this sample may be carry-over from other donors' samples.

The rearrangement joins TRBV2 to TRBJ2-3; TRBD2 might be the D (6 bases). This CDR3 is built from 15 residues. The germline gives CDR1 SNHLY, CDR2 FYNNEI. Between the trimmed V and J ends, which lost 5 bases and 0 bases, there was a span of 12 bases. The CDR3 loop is CASSNSGTSTDTQYF. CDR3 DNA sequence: TGTGCCAGCAGTAATAGCGGAACTAGCACAGATACGCAGTATTTT.

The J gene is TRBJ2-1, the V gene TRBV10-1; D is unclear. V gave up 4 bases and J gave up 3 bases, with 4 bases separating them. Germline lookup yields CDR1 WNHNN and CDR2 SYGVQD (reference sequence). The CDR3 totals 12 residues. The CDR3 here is CASSVDYNEQFF. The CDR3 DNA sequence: TGCGCCAGCAGTGTGGACTACAATGAGCAGTTCTTC.

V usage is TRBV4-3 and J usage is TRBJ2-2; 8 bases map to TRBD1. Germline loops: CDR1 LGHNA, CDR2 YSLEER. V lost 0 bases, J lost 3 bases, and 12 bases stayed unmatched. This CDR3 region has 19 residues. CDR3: CASSQEDRGPSGDTGELFF. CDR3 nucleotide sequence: TGCGCCAGCAGCCAAGAAGACAGGGGCCCCTCCGGGGACACCGGGGAGCTGTTTTTT.

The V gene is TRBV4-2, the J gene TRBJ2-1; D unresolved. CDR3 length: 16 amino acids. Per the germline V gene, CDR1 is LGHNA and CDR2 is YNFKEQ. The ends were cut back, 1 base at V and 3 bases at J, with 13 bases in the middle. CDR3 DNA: TGTGCCAGCAGCCAAGGAAGTCTAAAATTCTACAATGAGCAGTTCTTC. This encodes CASSQGSLKFYNEQFF.

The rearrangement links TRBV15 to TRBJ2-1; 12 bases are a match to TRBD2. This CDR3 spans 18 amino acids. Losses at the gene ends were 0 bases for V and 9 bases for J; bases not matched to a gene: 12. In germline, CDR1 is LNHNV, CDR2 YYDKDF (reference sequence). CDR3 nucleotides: TGTGCCACCAGCAGAGATTTCCTGACTAGCGGGAGAGGGGGTGAGCAGTTCTTC. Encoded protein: CATSRDFLTSGRGGEQFF.

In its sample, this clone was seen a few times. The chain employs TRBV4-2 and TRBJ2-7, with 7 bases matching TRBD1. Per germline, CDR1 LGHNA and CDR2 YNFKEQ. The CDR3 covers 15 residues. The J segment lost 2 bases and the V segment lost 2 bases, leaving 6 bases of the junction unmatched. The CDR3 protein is CASSQRTGPTYEQYF. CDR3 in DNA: TGTGCCAGCAGCCAAAGGACAGGACCCACCTACGAGCAGTACTTC.

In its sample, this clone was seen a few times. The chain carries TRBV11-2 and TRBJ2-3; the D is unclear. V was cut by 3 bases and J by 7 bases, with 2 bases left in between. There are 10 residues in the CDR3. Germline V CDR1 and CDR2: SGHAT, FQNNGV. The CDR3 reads CASSLNTQYF. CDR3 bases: TGTGCCAGCAGCTTGAATACGCAGTATTTT.

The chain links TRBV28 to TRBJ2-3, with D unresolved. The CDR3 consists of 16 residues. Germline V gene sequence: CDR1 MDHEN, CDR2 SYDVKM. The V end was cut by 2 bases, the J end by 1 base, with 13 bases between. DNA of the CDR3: TGTGCCAGCAGTTTACTGGAAAGTCTACGCACAGATACGCAGTATTTT. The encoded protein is CASSLLESLRTDTQYF.

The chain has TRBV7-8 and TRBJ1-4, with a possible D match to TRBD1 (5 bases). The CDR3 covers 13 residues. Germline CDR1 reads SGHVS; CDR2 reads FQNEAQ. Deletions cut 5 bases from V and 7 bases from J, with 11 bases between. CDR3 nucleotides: TGTGCCAGCAGCCTCGGGGGGGGTGAAAAACTGTTTTTT. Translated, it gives CASSLGGGEKLFF.

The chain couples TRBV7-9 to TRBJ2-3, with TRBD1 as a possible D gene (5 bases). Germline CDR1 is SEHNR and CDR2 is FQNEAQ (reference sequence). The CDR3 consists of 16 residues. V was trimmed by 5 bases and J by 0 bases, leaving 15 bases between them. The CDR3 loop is CASSHTQVTSTDTQYF. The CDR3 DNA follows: TGTGCCAGCAGCCACACACAGGTTACTAGCACAGATACGCAGTATTTT. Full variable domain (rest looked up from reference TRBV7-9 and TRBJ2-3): DTGVSQNPRHKITKRGQNVTFRCDPISEHNRLYWYRQTLGQGPEFLTYFQNEAQLEKSRLLSDRFSAERPKGSFSTLEIQRTEQGDSAMYLCASSHTQVTSTDTQYFGPGTRLTVL.

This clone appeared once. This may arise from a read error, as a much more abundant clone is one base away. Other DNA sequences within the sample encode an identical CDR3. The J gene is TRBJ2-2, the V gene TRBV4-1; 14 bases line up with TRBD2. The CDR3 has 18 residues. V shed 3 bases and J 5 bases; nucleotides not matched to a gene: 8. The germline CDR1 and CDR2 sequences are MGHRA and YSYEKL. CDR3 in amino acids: CASSQGGLAGVGTGELFF. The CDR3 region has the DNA TGCGCCAGCAGCCAGGGGGGACTAGCGGGAGTGGGTACCGGGGAGCTGTTTTTT.

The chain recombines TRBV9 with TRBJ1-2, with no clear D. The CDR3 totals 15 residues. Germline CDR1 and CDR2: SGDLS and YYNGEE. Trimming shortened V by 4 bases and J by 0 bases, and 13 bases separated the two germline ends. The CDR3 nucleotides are TGTGCCAGCAGCCCGAGACACATTTCTAACTATGGCTACACCTTC. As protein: CASSPRHISNYGYTF.

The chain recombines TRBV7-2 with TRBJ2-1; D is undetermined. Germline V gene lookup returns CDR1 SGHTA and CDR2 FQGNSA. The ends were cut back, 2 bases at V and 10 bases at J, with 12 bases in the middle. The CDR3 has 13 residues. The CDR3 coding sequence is TGTGCCAGCAGCTTATACGACGTTCCGGAGCAGTTCTTC. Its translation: CASSLYDVPEQFF. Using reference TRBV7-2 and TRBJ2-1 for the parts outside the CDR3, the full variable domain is GAGVSQSPSNKVTEKGKDVELRCDPISGHTALYWYRQSLGQGLEFLIYFQGNSAPDKSGLPSDRFSAERTGGSVSTLTIQRTQQEDSAVYLCASSLYDVPEQFFGPGTRLTVL.